These T cell receptor beta chains were read from a single sample in a study of blood T cells in healthy people across ages. One entry per CDR3 protein, called by TCRdb with MiXCR from the 5' RACE reads. The sample carries about 1.8 million distinct CDR3 sequences, less than 50% recorded once. The sequenced sample was blood. Receptor source: a middle-aged woman in good health. Both conserved end residues are part of each CDR3. A D gene is named only where the DNA matches it firmly. Size is stated for part of the rows, as once, few or many counts, or as a class when the clone is expanded.

TRBJ2-7 | . | TRBV14 | . | CASSQDRTWTSYEQYF | TGTGCCAGCAGCCAAGACAGGACCTGGACCTCCTACGAGCAGTACTTC
TRBJ2-7 | . | TRBV20-1 | TRBD1 | CSARQRTGIHEQYF | TGCAGTGCTAGACAGCGGACAGGGATCCACGAGCAGTACTTC
TRBJ2-6 | . | TRBV5-1 | . | CASSLGAGGNPGANVLTF | TGCGCCAGCAGCTTGGGGGCAGGGGGGAATCCTGGGGCCAACGTCCTGACTTTC
TRBJ1-1 | . | TRBV5-1 | TRBD1 | CASSGTGRVRAEAFF | TGCGCCAGCAGCGGGACAGGGAGGGTTCGCGCTGAAGCTTTCTTT
TRBJ1-2 | . | TRBV20-1 | TRBD1 | CSASGEGGAYNYGYTF | TGCAGTGCTAGCGGAGAAGGGGGCGCTTATAACTATGGCTACACCTTC
TRBJ2-3 | . | TRBV28 | TRBD2 | CASSPRLAASTDTRYF | TGTGCCAGCAGTCCCCGACTAGCAGCCAGCACAGATACGCGGTATTTT
TRBJ2-1 | . | TRBV6-6 | . | CATRDGYNEQFF | TGTGCCACCCGGGACGGGTACAATGAGCAGTTCTTC
TRBJ2-1 | many | TRBV20-1 | TRBD2 | CSAQLAGGSEQFF | TGCAGTGCCCAACTAGCGGGGGGCAGTGAGCAGTTCTTC
TRBJ1-2 | few | TRBV27 | . | CASSLRELPANYGYTF | TGTGCCAGCAGCCTACGGGAGCTACCCGCTAACTATGGCTACACCTTC
TRBJ1-2 | . | TRBV7-2 | . | CASSLVATIGPRSGYTF | TGTGCCAGCAGCTTAGTGGCTACGATAGGACCGCGGAGTGGCTACACCTTC
TRBJ2-7 | . | TRBV7-8 | . | CASSLVRVGVYEQYF | TGTGCCAGCAGCTTAGTGCGCGTAGGAGTGTACGAGCAGTACTTC
TRBJ2-7 | . | TRBV7-8 | . | CASSTGTLSYEQYF | TGTGCCAGCAGCACCGGGACACTTTCCTACGAGCAGTACTTC
TRBJ2-1 | . | TRBV29-1 | TRBD2 | CSSGLAGFYNEQFF | TGCAGCTCGGGACTAGCGGGGTTCTACAATGAGCAGTTCTTC
TRBJ2-5 | . | TRBV7-2 | TRBD1 | CASSSDRVGLGETQYF | TGTGCCAGCAGCTCTGACAGGGTGGGTTTGGGCGAGACCCAGTACTTC
TRBJ2-1 | . | TRBV6-6 | TRBD1 | CASSYPRTGGSYNEQFF | TGTGCCAGCAGTTATCCGCGGACAGGGGGCTCCTACAATGAGCAGTTCTTC
TRBJ1-2 | . | TRBV20-1 | TRBD1 | CSASLGQGSGYGYTF | TGCAGTGCTAGTCTCGGACAGGGTTCGGGGTATGGCTACACCTTC
TRBJ2-3 | . | TRBV5-6 | TRBD2 | CASSSLGAGGFVDTQYF | TGTGCCAGCAGCTCCCTTGGAGCGGGGGGTTTTGTAGATACGCAGTATTTT
TRBJ2-1 | . | TRBV7-9 | . | CASSGSRGGNEQFF | TGTGCCAGCAGCGGATCCCGGGGTGGGAATGAGCAGTTCTTC
TRBJ2-6 | . | TRBV15 | . | CATSRGAPTNSGANVLTF | TGTGCCACCAGCAGGGGGGCTCCTACCAACTCTGGGGCCAACGTCCTGACTTTC
TRBJ2-3 | . | TRBV5-4 | . | CASSWGDRILTDTQYF | TGTGCCAGCAGCTGGGGGGACCGGATCCTCACAGATACGCAGTATTTT
TRBJ2-1 | . | TRBV13 | TRBD2 | CASSPSGGPPYNEQFF | TGTGCCAGCAGCCCTAGCGGGGGGCCCCCCTACAATGAGCAGTTCTTC
TRBJ2-3 | . | TRBV27 | . | CASSLSRGLSTDTQYF | TGTGCCAGCAGTTTATCTAGGGGCCTTAGCACAGATACGCAGTATTTT
TRBJ2-5 | . | TRBV12-3/TRBV12-4 | TRBD1 | CASSRTGTEETQYF | TGTGCCAGCAGTCGTACCGGGACAGAAGAGACCCAGTACTTC
TRBJ1-2 | . | TRBV2 | TRBD1 | CASSPGTGINTF | TGTGCCAGCTCCCCCGGGACAGGGATTAACACCTTC
TRBJ2-1 | many | TRBV9 | . | CASSRARTVKGSEQFF | TGTGCCAGCAGCCGGGCCCGGACAGTTAAGGGTAGTGAGCAGTTCTTC
TRBJ2-7 | . | TRBV7-9 | . | CASSPRTLLGEQYF | TGCGCCAGCAGCCCCCGGACACTGTTAGGCGAGCAGTACTTC
TRBJ1-3 | . | TRBV29-1 | . | CSAGETFSGNTIYF | TGCAGCGCCGGAGAAACTTTCTCTGGAAACACCATATATTTT
TRBJ1-4 | . | TRBV2 | TRBD1 | CASRLQGSLEKLFF | TGTGCCAGCCGGTTACAGGGGTCGCTGGAAAAACTGTTTTTT
TRBJ1-4 | . | TRBV4-3 | TRBD1 | CASSQETPRTGGIEKLFF | TGCGCCAGCAGCCAAGAAACACCTAGGACAGGGGGTATTGAAAAACTGTTTTTT
TRBJ2-1 | . | TRBV20-1 | . | CSETGPTTNEQFF | TGCAGTGAGACGGGTCCTACTACCAATGAGCAGTTCTTC
TRBJ2-1 | . | TRBV9 | TRBD2 | CASSSFRGDPNNEQFF | TGTGCCAGCAGCAGCTTCCGGGGGGACCCAAACAATGAGCAGTTCTTC
TRBJ2-7 | . | TRBV4-1 | . | CASSPQRGKGPYEQYF | TGCGCCAGCAGCCCTCAGAGAGGGAAGGGGCCCTACGAGCAGTACTTC
TRBJ2-7 | few | TRBV7-6 | . | CASSLGVAGSGYEQYF | TGTGCCAGCAGCTTAGGGGTTGCAGGGTCAGGCTACGAGCAGTACTTC
TRBJ1-6 | . | TRBV7-2 | . | CASSSRTGGPLHF | TGTGCCAGCAGCTCACGAACGGGGGGACCCCTCCACTTT
TRBJ2-1 | . | TRBV15 | . | CATSSGTQYQETQFF | TGTGCCACCAGCAGTGGGACCCAGTACCAAGAGACCCAGTTCTTC
TRBJ2-7 | . | TRBV11-2 | . | CASSFKVTYEQYF | TGTGCCAGCAGCTTTAAGGTTACCTACGAGCAGTACTTC
TRBJ2-1 | few | TRBV20-1 | . | CSAILPGPRSYNEQFF | TGCAGTGCTATTCTTCCGGGCCCCAGGTCCTACAATGAGCAGTTCTTC
TRBJ2-7 | once | TRBV3-1 | . | CASSQDIWGAQYF | TGTGCCAGCAGCCAAGATATTTGGGGAGCGCAGTACTTC
TRBJ2-7 | few | TRBV15 | . | CATSSSLGHQYF | TGTGCCACCAGCAGTAGTTTGGGACATCAGTACTTC
TRBJ2-5 | once | TRBV7-8 | . | CASSLTLPEETQYF | TGTGCCAGCAGCTTGACCCTACCCGAAGAGACCCAGTACTTC
TRBJ2-5 | . | TRBV13 | . | CASSSKLERQETQYF | TGTGCCAGCAGCTCAAAACTGGAAAGACAAGAGACCCAGTACTTC
TRBJ2-7 | few | TRBV12-3/TRBV12-4 | TRBD2 | CASSSIAGGLNNEQYF | TGTGCCAGCAGTTCCATAGCGGGGGGGCTAAACAATGAGCAGTACTTC
TRBJ2-7 | few | TRBV6-2/TRBV6-3 | TRBD2 | CASSYGTSGYEQYF | TGTGCCAGCAGTTATGGGACTAGCGGATACGAGCAGTACTTC
TRBJ1-1 | . | TRBV11-2 | . | CASRPPTATGNTEAFF | TGTGCCAGCAGACCTCCAACGGCAACAGGGAACACTGAAGCTTTCTTT
TRBJ2-7 | . | TRBV20-1 | . | CSARDGQFYREQYF | TGCAGTGCTAGAGACGGACAGTTCTACCGCGAGCAGTACTTC
TRBJ2-5 | few | TRBV4-3 | TRBD1 | CASSRVPGQGWETQYF | TGCGCCAGCAGTCGAGTTCCGGGACAGGGGTGGGAGACCCAGTACTTC